Following are 19 T cell receptor beta chains from one sample sequenced in a study of T cells in Graves' hyperthyroidism and ophthalmopathy. Authors of the study amplified TCR beta CDR3 regions from RNA transcripts. A set of HTBI primers served as the primers for a first-round RT-PCR of the TCR CDR3. MiXCR, run by TCRdb on the multiplex PCR reads, gives a single entry per CDR3 protein. Here the sample spans around 480,000 distinct CDR3 sequences, under 15% being singletons. The sample taken for sequencing was blood. The receptors shown here come from a young woman with Graves' hyperthyroidism.

This clonotype was recorded a few times. The chain links TRBV4-1 to TRBJ2-5, with D possibly being TRBD1 (6 bases). This CDR3 spans 14 amino acids. Germline assignment: CDR1 MGHRA and CDR2 YSYEKL. Between the trimmed V and J ends, which lost 3 bases and 1 base, there was a span of 9 bases. The CDR3 reads CASSQGAAQETQYF. DNA for the CDR3: TGCGCCAGCAGCCAGGGGGCAGCCCAAGAGACCCAGTACTTC.

This clonotype was detected once. A much larger clone differs from this one at a single base, so this may be a read error. This chain links TRBV12-3 or TRBV12-4 with TRBJ1-5, with no clear D. This CDR3 has 16 residues. In DNA form, the CDR3 reads TGTGCCACCAGTGATCCTCGGAACACCTCGAATCAGCCCCAGCATTTT. The encoded protein is CATSDPRNTSNQPQHF.

The chain joins TRBV20-1 to TRBJ2-1, with TRBD2 identical over 14 bases. CDR3 length: 16 residues. Looked up from germline, CDR1 is DFQATT and CDR2 is SNEGSKA (reference sequence). With V trimmed by 0 bases and J by 10 bases, 8 bases remained unmatched. CDR3 protein: CSARDRLAGGQEEQFF. The CDR3 nucleotides read TGCAGTGCTAGAGACCGACTAGCGGGAGGGCAAGAGGAGCAGTTCTTC.

This clonotype has only a few counts. A much larger clone differs by one base, so this may be a read error. V usage is TRBV12-3 or TRBV12-4 and J usage is TRBJ2-1, with 10 positions matching TRBD2. The CDR3 is 22 amino acids. The CDR3 nucleotides are TGTGCCAGCAGTTTAGGGCAGGGTGGAGGACTAGCGGAGTCCTACTCCTACAATGAGCAGTCCTTC. Its translation: CASSLGQGGGLAESYSYNEQSF.

This clonotype was found many times. The chain is built from TRBV18 and TRBJ2-7; tentative D call: TRBD1 (5 bases). The germline gives CDR1 KGHSH, CDR2 LQKENI. The CDR3 covers 14 residues. Trimming removed 1 base at V and 0 bases at J, with 7 bases between. CDR3 in amino acids: CASSPRQGSYEQYV. The CDR3 coding sequence is TGTGCCAGCTCACCACGGCAGGGCTCCTACGAGCAGTACGTC.

The CDR3 nucleotides read TGCGCCAGCAGCCAACAGGCGCGGGATCAGCCCCAGCATTTT. It encodes CASSQQARDQPQHF. V is TRBV4-1 and J is TRBJ1-5; D call uncertain. Trimming cost V 2 bases and J 5 bases, with 10 bases left between them. This CDR3 comprises 14 residues. Per the germline V gene, CDR1 is MGHRA and CDR2 is YSYEKL.

This clonotype was counted a few times. This chain links TRBV20-1 with TRBJ2-2; D remains ambiguous. The germline CDR1 and CDR2 sequences are DFQATT and SNEGSKA (reference sequence). This CDR3 spans 13 amino acids. Trimming left V 6 bases short and J 7 bases short, with 15 bases between. The CDR3 DNA is TGCAGTGCCAGACACCCGGCTGGCGGGGAGCTGTTTTTT. Translation gives CSARHPAGGELFF.

The chain employs TRBV29-1 and TRBJ2-7, with a possible D match to TRBD1 (6 bases). This CDR3 comprises 10 residues. The germline gives CDR1 SQVTM, CDR2 ANQGSEA. The V and J ends lost 6 bases and 12 bases respectively, with 15 bases between them. CDR3 sequence (DNA): TGCAGCGTCCTCAGGGGCGAACTGTACTTC. Translating it yields CSVLRGELYF.

This clonotype was counted a few times. The chain joins TRBV12-3 or TRBV12-4 to TRBJ1-4, with D tentatively TRBD1 (5 bases). The CDR3 is 11 amino acids. The V gene lost 6 bases and the J gene lost 10 bases, with 9 bases spanning the gap. The CDR3: CASRRGGKLFF. CDR3 DNA sequence: TGTGCCAGCAGGAGGGGAGGAAAACTGTTTTTT.

This clonotype was found many times. V usage is TRBV29-1 and J usage is TRBJ2-1; D might be TRBD2 (5 bases). The CDR3 contains 13 residues. Germline loops: CDR1 SQVTM, CDR2 ANQGSEA. With 7 bases removed from V and 2 bases from J, the gap between germline ends came to 12 bases. The CDR3 DNA follows: TGCAGCGGACAACTAGGGCCCTACAATGAGCAGTTCTTC. As protein: CSGQLGPYNEQFF.

The chain carries TRBV6-1 and TRBJ1-2; no clear D gene. CDR1 MNHNS and CDR2 SASEGT come from the germline V gene. V lost 7 bases, J lost 4 bases, and 13 bases lay in between. CDR3 length: 13 amino acids. The CDR3 spells CASKEGQVYGYTF. The CDR3, as DNA: TGTGCCAGCAAGGAGGGCCAGGTCTATGGCTACACCTTC.

This clonotype was detected ten times or more. The rearrangement links TRBV13 to TRBJ2-2; 7 bases map to TRBD1. J was trimmed by 1 base and V by 5 bases; bases with no gene match: 7. The CDR3 length is 16 residues. Germline V CDR1 and CDR2: PRHDT, FYEKMQ (reference sequence). Here the CDR3 reads CASSPRQGENTGELFF. DNA of the CDR3: TGTGCCAGCAGCCCTCGACAGGGAGAGAACACCGGGGAGCTGTTTTTT.

This clonotype was seen ten or more times. The chain has TRBV12-3 or TRBV12-4 and TRBJ1-2; TRBD1 aligns across 11 bases. The V and J ends lost 0 bases and 8 bases, in that order; junction bases with no gene match: 11. The CDR3 covers 17 residues. CDR3: CASSLAITRDRGWGYTF. Written as DNA, the CDR3 is TGTGCCAGCAGTTTAGCCATTACACGGGACAGGGGGTGGGGCTACACCTTC.

At least ten counts were recorded for this clonotype. V is TRBV29-1 and J is TRBJ1-1, with D uncertain. The V gene's germline CDR1 is SQVTM and CDR2 ANQGSEA. There are 13 residues in the CDR3. V shed 7 bases and J shed 0 bases, with 12 bases lying between them. CDR3 sequence: CSGSLGMNTEAFF. CDR3 DNA sequence: TGCAGCGGAAGCCTGGGAATGAACACTGAAGCTTTCTTT.

Concerning this clonotype: A much bigger clone sits one base away, suggesting this may be a read error. The chain employs TRBV29-1 and TRBJ1-2, with 7 bases fitting TRBD1. The CDR3 is 13 amino acids. Germline CDR1 is SQVTM and CDR2 is ANQGSEA. V lost 6 bases, J lost 8 bases, and 12 bases stayed unmatched. The CDR3 DNA is TGCAGCGTGGGGACTGGTACAGGGGTCGGCTACACCTTC. It is translated as CSVGTGTGVGYTF.

At least ten counts were recorded for this clonotype. This chain joins TRBV12-3 or TRBV12-4 and TRBJ1-1; D uncertain. The CDR3 length is 13 residues. Trimming took off 6 bases at V and 1 base at J, with 9 bases between the two ends. CDR3: CASRSGRNTEAFF. CDR3 DNA: TGTGCCAGCAGATCCGGGAGGAACACTGAAGCTTTCTTT.

At least ten counts were recorded for this clonotype. The J gene is TRBJ1-2, the V gene TRBV2, with D possibly TRBD1 on 5 matching bases. The CDR3 contains 13 residues. V was cut by 8 bases and J by 6 bases, with 16 bases left in between. Germline CDR1 reads SNHLY; CDR2 reads FYNNEI. CDR3 sequence reads: CASASRGVDGYTF. CDR3 nucleotides: TGTGCCAGCGCGTCGCGGGGCGTCGATGGCTACACCTTC.

This clonotype showed up many times. The CDR3 DNA follows: TGTGCCAGCAGGGTGGGGGGACTAGCGGGAGTCTACAATGAGCAGTTCTTC. Translation: CASRVGGLAGVYNEQFF. V is TRBV12-3 or TRBV12-4 and J is TRBJ2-1; 14 positions agree with TRBD2. This CDR3 contains 17 residues. J gave up 3 bases and V 6 bases, and 7 bases lay outside the gene matches.

This clonotype was picked up many times. The V and J genes are TRBV18 and TRBJ1-5; TRBD1 might be the D (5 bases). This CDR3 is 15 amino acids long. The germline V gene has CDR1 KGHSH and CDR2 LQKENI. V was clipped by 2 bases and J by 0 bases, with 8 bases between them. The CDR3, as DNA: TGTGCCAGCTCACCAGGCAGGGATAGCAATCAGCCCCAGCATTTT. Its protein is CASSPGRDSNQPQHF.